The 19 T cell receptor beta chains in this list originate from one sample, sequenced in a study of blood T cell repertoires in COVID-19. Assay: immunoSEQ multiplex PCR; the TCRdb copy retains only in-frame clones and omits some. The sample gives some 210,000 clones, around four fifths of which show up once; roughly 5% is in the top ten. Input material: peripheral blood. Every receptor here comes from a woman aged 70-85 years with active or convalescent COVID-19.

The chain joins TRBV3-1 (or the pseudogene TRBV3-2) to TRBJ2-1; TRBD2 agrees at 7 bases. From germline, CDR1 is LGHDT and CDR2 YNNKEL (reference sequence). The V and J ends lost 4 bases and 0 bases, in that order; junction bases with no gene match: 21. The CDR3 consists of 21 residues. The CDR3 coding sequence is TGTGCCAGCAGCCCCCTGGGGGTGGTAGCGGGTTCCTCGAGCTCCTACAATGAGCAGTTCTTC. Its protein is CASSPLGVVAGSSSSYNEQFF.

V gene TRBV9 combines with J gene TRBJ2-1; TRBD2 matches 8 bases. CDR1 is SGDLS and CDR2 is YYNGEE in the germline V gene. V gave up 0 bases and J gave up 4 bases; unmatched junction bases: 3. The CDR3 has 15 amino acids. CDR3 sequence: CASSVAGGPYNEQFF. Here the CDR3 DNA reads TGTGCCAGCAGCGTAGCGGGAGGGCCATACAATGAGCAGTTCTTC.

The CDR3, as DNA: TGCAGCGTCCCAGGAGGGCGATCCTTCATGAACACTGAAGCTTTCTTT. This codes for CSVPGGRSFMNTEAFF. V and J are TRBV29-1 and TRBJ1-1; no definite D call. Germline V gives CDR1 SQVTM, CDR2 ANQGSEA. Trimming stripped 6 bases from V and 0 bases from J, with 20 bases between. The CDR3 is made up of 16 amino acids.

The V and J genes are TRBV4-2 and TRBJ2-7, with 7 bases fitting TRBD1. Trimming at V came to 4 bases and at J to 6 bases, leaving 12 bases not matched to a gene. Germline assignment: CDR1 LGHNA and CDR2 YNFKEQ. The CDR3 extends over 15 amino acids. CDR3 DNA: TGTGCCAGCAGCCGCACCGGGACAGAAAGGGGCGAGCAGTACTTC. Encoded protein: CASSRTGTERGEQYF.

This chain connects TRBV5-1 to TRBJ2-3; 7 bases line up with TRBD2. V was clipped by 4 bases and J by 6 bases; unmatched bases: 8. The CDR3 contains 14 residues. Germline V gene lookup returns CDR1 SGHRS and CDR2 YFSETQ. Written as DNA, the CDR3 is TGCGCCAGCAGCCTTCCGGGAGGAAGGGATACGCAGTATTTT. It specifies CASSLPGGRDTQYF.

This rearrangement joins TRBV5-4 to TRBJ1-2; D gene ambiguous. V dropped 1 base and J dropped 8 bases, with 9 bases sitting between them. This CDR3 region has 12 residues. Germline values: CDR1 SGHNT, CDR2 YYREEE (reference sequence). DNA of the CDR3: TGTGCCAGCAGCTTGCGGGAATTCGGCTACACCTTC. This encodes CASSLREFGYTF.

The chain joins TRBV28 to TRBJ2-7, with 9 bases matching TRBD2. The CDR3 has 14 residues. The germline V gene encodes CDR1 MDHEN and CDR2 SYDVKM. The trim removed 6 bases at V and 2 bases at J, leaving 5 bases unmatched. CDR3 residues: CASRPSGATYEQYF. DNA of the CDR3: TGTGCCAGCAGACCTAGCGGGGCTACCTACGAGCAGTACTTC.

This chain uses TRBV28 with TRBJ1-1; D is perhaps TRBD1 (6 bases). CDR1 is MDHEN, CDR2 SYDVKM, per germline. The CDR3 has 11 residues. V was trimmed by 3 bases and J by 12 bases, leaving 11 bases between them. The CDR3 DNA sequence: TGTGCCAGCAGTTTTCGGACAGTAACTTTCTTT. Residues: CASSFRTVTFF.

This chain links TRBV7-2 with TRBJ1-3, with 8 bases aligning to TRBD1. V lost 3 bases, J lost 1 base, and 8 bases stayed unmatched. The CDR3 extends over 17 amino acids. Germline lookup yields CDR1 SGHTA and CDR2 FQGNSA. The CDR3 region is CASSFGQGPRSGNTIYF. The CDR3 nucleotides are TGTGCCAGCAGCTTCGGACAGGGACCCCGATCTGGAAACACCATATATTTT.

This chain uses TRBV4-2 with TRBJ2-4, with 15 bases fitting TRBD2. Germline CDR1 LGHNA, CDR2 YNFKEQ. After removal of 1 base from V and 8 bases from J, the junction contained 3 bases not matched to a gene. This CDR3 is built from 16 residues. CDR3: CASSQGTSGRADIQYF. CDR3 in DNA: TGTGCCAGCAGCCAAGGGACTAGCGGGAGGGCCGACATTCAGTACTTC.

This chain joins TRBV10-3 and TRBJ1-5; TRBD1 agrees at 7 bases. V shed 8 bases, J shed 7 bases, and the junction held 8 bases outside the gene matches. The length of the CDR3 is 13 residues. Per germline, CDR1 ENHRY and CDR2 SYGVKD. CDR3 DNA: TGTGCCATCGGGGGACAGTTGGAACAGCCCCAGCATTTT. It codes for CAIGGQLEQPQHF.

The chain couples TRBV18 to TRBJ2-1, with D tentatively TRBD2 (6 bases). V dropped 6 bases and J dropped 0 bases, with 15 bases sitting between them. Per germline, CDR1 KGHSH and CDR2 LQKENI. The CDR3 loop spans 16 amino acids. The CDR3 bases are TGTGCCAGCTCTGAAGTTTCCGGGAGCTCCTACAATGAGCAGTTCTTC. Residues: CASSEVSGSSYNEQFF. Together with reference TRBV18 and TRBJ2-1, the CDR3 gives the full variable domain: NAGVMQNPRHLVRRRGQEARLRCSPMKGHSHVYWYRQLPEEGLKFMVYLQKENIIDESGMPKERFSAEFPKEGPSILRIQQVVRGDSAAYFCASSEVSGSSYNEQFFGPGTRLTVL.

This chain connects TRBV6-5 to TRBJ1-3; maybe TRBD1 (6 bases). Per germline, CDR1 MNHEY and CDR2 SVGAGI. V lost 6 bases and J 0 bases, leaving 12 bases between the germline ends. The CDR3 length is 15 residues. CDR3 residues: CASSRADSSGNTIYF. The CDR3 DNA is TGTGCCAGCAGCCGCGCGGACAGCTCTGGAAACACCATATATTTT.

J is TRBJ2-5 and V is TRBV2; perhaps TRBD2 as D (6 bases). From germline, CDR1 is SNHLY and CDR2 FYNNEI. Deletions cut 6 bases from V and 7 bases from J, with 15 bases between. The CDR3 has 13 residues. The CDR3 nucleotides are TGTGCCAGCAGCCCGAGTAGCGGAGGGACCCAGTACTTC. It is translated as CASSPSSGGTQYF.

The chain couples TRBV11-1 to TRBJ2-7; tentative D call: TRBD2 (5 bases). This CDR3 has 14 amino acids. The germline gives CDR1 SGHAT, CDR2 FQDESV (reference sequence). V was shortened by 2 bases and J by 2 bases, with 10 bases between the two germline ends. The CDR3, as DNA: TGTGCCAGCAGCTTACGTGGACTCGCCTACGAGCAGTACTTC. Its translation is CASSLRGLAYEQYF.

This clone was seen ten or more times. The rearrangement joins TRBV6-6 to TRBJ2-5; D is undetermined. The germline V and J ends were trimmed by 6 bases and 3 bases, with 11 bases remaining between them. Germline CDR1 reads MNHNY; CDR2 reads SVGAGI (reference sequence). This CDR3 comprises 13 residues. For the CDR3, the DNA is TGTGCCAGCAGCCCCCCAGAAGAAGAGACCCAGTACTTC. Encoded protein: CASSPPEEETQYF.

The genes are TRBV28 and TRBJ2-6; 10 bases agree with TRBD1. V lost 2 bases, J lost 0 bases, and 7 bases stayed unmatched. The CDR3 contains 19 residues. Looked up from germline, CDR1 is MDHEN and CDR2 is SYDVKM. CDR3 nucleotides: TGTGCCAGCAGTTTAGCCGGGACAGGGGTATTCTCTGGGGCCAACGTCCTGACTTTC. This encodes CASSLAGTGVFSGANVLTF.

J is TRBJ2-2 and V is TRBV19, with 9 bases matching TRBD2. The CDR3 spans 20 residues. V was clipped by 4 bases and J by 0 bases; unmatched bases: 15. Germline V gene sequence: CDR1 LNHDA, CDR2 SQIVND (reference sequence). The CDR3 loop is CASSTLGRSGRYANTGELFF. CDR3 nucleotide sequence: TGTGCCAGTAGTACGCTGGGCCGGAGCGGGAGGTATGCGAACACCGGGGAGCTGTTTTTT.

The CDR3 DNA sequence: TGTGCCAGCAGCAAACCCCGGGACTACTCCTCCTCTGGGGCCAACGTCCTGACTTTC. Protein sequence: CASSKPRDYSSSGANVLTF. V usage is TRBV21-1 and J usage is TRBJ2-6; TRBD2, the table's D call, lacks a check against the DNA. TRBV21-1 is given as a pseudogene. The CDR3 runs 19 residues.